This T cell receptor beta chain comes out of a study of memory CD4+ T cells and cytomegalovirus serostatus. Study context: This sample comes from healthy Belgian adults, fewer than 10 CMV seropositive, 24 seronegative.

Losses at the gene ends were 2 bases for V and 0 bases for J; bases not matched to a gene: 4. The CDR3 runs 15 residues. Germline CDR1 SGHRS, CDR2 YFSETQ. The sort gate was single viable CD3+CD4+CD8-CD45RO+ cells for memory CD4+ T cells. CD4+ T cells were isolated by positive magnetic selection. Assay: immunoSEQ multiplex PCR; the TCRdb copy retains only in-frame clones and omits some. Of about 59,000 clones listed, around 80% are singletons. Sample: memory CD4+ T cells from blood. The chain combines TRBV5-1 with TRBJ2-7, with TRBD1 matching over 8 bases. The sequence was collected from an adult in good health and CMV-seronegative. CDR3 coding DNA: TGCGCCAGCAGCTTCGCCCAGGGGGCCTCCTACGAGCAGTACTTC. It yields the protein CASSFAQGASYEQYF.